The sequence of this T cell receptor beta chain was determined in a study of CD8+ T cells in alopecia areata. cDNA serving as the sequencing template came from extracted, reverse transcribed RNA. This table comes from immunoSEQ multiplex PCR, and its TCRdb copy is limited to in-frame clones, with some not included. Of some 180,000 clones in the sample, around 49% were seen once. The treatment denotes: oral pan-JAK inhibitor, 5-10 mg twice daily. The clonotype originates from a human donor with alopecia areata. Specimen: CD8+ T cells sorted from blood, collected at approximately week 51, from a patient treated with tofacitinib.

CDR3: CASSWMGEDTEAFF. The CDR3 DNA reads as TGTGCCAGCAGCTGGATGGGGGAAGACACTGAAGCTTTCTTT. The chain couples TRBV11-2 to TRBJ1-1; tentatively, D is TRBD1 (5 bases). CDR1 is SGHAT and CDR2 is FQNNGV in the germline V gene. CDR3 length equals 14 residues. V was cut by 4 bases and J by 3 bases, with 12 bases left in between.